This T cell receptor beta chain was identified during a study of spatial heterogeneity in lung cancer (dated by TCRdb to about 2019). About the full investigation: More beta-chain than alpha-chain transcripts were consistently detected, likely reflecting higher beta-chain transcript abundance. TCR transcript counts in tumor regions correlated strongly with a T cell transcriptional module score from matched bulk RNA-seq. In the raw uncorrected reads, each unique combination of TCR and UMI appeared more than ten times on average. In non-small cell lung cancer, the study made a quantitative comparison of TCR alpha and beta repertoires among multiple tumor regions, matched nontumor lung and blood. Nonsynonymous mutation counts, determined by whole-exome sequencing of tumor tissue, were related to features of the TCR repertoire. Both alpha and beta chains were TCR-sequenced in samples taken at surgery, namely 220 tumor regions, more than 62 matched nontumor lung samples and 50 to 60 PBMC samples.

This specimen's time point label, interpreted: sample taken at primary tumor resection. The donors were 65 to 90 patients from the lung TRACERx cohort who had early-stage, untreated non-small cell lung cancer. Without any cell sorting, TCR sequencing was performed on whole RNA extracted either from tumor and nontumor lung tissue or from cryopreserved PBMC samples. Only patients for whom sufficient RNA was available from at least two tumor regions were selected for TCR sequencing. Before selection, tumor and adjacent nontumor lung specimens were reviewed by a lung pathologist. This clonotype is categorized as medium-sized (0.01 to 0.1%). Its recognized antigen is unknown. Per-nucleotide qualities are absent, and no much larger clonotype sits a single base away. Broader findings and caveats from the paper: Counts of ubiquitous and regional expanded TCRs were found to correlate with counts of ubiquitous and regional nonsynonymous mutations, respectively. TCR-seq coverage of tumor T cells was estimated at only roughly 7.7% for alpha chains and roughly 13% for beta chains. Additional single-cell paired TCR alpha and beta sequencing was considered necessary to confirm, at a functional level, the hypothesis that regional TCRs recognize regional mutations. A correlation was observed between the number of expanded intratumoral alpha and beta TCRs and the tumor nonsynonymous mutation count.

Preparation of the library involved 5' RACE. Sequencing used a NextSeq 500. The TCR library protocol attached a unique molecular identifier to each TCR cDNA molecule to allow correction of PCR and sequencing errors. In the original analysis: TCR identification, UMI-based error correction and CDR3 extraction were all carried out with Decombinator tools. Expanded TCRs were defined as those above a frequency of 2 per 1,000, corresponding to the top 1% of the tumor frequency distribution. Expanded tumor TCRs statistically deemed absent (corrected P<0.05) from at least one tumor region were classed as regional, and all other expanded tumor TCRs were classed as ubiquitous. Each repertoire was subsampled 100 times to 5,000 TCRs, after which Renyi diversity was computed with the R vegan package. CDR3 similarity networks were constructed using string-kernel similarity of amino acid triplets, with links drawn between CDR3s whose pairwise similarity was above 0.82. The public reads were reanalyzed by TCRdb: fastp trimming at Q25, MiXCR alignment, in-frame beta chains only. Each record represents a unique CDR3 protein, reported with the most common genes and DNA among its rows. TCRdb's processing, not the authors', yielded these V and J calls. Here the sample has some 10,000 distinct CDR3 sequences; approximately 5.8% occur a single time. The ten largest account for roughly 7.1% of the sample.

Trimming costs V 6 bases and J 5 bases, and their ends lie 10 bases apart. The CDR3 runs 11 amino acids, cysteine and phenylalanine included. The entry retains the CDR3 DNA only, 33 bases that are in frame from base 1. The germline V gene (reference sequence) specifies DFQATT as CDR1 and SNEGSKA as CDR2. The chain is assembled from TRBV20-1 and TRBJ2-5; no confident D gene assignment can be made. The starting material was lung tumor tissue, obtained at surgery. The receptor was derived from a female donor with early-stage non-small cell lung cancer. The DNA reads TGCAGTGCCATTCCTGCGGAGACCCAGTACTTC. Its coded protein is CSAIPAETQYF.